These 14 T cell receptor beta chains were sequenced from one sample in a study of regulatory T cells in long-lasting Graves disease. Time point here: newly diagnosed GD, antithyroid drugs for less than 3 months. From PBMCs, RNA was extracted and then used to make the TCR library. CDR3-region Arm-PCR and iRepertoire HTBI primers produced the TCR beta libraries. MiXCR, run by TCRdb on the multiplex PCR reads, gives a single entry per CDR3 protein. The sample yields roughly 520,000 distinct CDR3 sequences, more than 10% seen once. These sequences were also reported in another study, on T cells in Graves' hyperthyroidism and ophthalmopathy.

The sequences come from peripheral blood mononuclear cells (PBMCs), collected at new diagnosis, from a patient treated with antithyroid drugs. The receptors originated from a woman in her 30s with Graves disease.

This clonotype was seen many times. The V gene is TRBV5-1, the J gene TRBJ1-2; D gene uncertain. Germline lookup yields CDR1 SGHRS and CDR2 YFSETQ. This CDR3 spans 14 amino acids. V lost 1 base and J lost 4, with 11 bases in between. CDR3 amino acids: CASSLLGSRYGYTF. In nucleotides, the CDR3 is TGCGCCAGCAGCTTGTTGGGCAGCCGCTATGGCTACACCTTC. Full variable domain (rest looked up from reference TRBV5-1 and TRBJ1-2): KAGVTQTPRYLIKTRGQQVTLSCSPISGHRSVSWYQQTPGQGLQFLFEYFSETQRNKGNFPGRFSGRQFSNSRSEMNVSTLELGDSALYLCASSLLGSRYGYTFGSGTRLTVV.

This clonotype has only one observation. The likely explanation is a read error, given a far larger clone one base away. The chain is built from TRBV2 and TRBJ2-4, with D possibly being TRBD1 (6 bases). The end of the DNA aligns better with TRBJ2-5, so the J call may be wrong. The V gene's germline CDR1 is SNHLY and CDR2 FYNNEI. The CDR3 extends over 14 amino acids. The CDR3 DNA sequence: TGTGCCAGCAGCGGGACACGAGGCAGGAAGACCCAGTACTTC. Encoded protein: CASSGTRGRKTQYF.

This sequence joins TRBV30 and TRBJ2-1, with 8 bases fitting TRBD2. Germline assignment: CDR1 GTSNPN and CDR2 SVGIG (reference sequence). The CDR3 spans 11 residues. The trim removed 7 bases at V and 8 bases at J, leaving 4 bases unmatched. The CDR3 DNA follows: TGTGCCTTGTCAGCGGGGGATGAGCAGTTCTTC. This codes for CALSAGDEQFF.

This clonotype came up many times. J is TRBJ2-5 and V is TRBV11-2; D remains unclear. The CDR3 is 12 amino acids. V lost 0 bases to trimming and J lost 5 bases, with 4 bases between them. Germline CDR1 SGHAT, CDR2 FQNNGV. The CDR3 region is CASSLEPETQYF. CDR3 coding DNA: TGTGCCAGCAGCTTAGAGCCGGAGACCCAGTACTTC.

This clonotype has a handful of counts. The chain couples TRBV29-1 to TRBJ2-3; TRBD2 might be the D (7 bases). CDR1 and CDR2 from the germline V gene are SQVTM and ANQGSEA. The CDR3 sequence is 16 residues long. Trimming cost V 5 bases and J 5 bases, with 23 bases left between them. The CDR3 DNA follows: TGCAGCGTTATAATATCCGGGGGCTGGGGGGGAGATACGCAGTATTTT. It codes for CSVIISGGWGGDTQYF.

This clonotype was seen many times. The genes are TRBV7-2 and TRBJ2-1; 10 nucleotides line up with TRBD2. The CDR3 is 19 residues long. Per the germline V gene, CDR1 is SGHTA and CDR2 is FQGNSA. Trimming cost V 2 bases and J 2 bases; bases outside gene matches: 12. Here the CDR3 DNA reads TGTGCCAGCAGCTTAATGGCTAGCGGGAGCCGGGGGCCCTACAATGAGCAGTTCTTC. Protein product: CASSLMASGSRGPYNEQFF.

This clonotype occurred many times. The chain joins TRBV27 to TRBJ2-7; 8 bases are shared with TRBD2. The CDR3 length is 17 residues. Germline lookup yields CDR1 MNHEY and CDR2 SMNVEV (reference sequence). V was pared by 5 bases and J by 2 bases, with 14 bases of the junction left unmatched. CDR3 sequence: CASSLNGGGELPYEQYF. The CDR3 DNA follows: TGTGCCAGCAGTCTCAACGGGGGGGGGGAGTTGCCCTACGAGCAGTACTTC.

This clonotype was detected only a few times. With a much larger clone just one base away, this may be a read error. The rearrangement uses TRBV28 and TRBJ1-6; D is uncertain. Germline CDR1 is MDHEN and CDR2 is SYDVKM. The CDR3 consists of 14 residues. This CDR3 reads CASGLTEYNSPLHF. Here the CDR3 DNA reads TGTGCCAGCGGTTTAACAGAATATAATTCACCCCTCCACTTT.

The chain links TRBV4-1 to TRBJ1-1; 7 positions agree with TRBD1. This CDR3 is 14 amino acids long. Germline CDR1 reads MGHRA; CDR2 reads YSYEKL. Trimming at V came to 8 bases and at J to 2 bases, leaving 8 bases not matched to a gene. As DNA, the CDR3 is TGCGCCAGCGGTACTTACAGGGGTAACACTGAAGCTTTCTTT. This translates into CASGTYRGNTEAFF.

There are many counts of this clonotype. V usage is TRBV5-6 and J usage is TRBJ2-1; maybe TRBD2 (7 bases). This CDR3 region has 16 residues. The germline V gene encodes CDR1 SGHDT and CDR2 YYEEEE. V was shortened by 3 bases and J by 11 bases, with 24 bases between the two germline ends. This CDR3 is CASSSRPGGGGPQQFF. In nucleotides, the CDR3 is TGTGCCAGCAGCTCGCGCCCAGGTGGGGGGGGCCCACAGCAGTTCTTC. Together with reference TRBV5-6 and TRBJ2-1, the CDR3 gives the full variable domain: DAGVTQSPTHLIKTRGQQVTLRCSPKSGHDTVSWYQQALGQGPQFIFQYYEEEERQRGNFPDRFSGHQFPNYSSELNVNALLLGDSALYLCASSSRPGGGGPQQFFGPGTRLTVL.

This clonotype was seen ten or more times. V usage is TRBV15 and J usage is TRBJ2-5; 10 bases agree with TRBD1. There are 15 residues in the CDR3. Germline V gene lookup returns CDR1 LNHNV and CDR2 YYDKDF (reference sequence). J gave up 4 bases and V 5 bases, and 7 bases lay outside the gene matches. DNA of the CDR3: TGTGCCACCAGCGGATGGGGACAGGGGAGAGAGACCCAGTACTTC. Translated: CATSGWGQGRETQYF.

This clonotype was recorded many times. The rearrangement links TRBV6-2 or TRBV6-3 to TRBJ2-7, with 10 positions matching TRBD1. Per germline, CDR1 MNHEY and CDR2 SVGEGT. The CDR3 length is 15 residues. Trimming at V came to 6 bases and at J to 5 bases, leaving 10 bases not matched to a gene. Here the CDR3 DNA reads TGTGCCAGCAGCGATTCGGGGACAGGGGCGGACGAGCAGTACTTC. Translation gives CASSDSGTGADEQYF.

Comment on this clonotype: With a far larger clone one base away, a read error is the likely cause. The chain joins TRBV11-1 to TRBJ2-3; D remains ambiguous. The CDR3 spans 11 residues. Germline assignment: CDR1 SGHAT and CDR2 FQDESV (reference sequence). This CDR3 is CASSLPDTQDF. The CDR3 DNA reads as TGTGCCAGCAGCCTCCCAGATACGCAGGATTTT. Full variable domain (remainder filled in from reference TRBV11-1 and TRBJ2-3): EAEVAQSPRYKITEKSQAVAFWCDPISGHATLYWYRQILGQGPELLVQFQDESVVDDSQLPKDRFSAERLKGVDSTLKIQPAELGDSAMYLCASSLPDTQDFGPGTRLTVL.

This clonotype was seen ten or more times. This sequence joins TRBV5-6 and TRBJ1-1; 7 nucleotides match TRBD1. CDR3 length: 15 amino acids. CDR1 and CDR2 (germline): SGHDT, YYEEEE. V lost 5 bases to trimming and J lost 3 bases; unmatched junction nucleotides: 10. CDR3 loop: CASSTPTQGDTEAFF. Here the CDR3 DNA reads TGTGCCAGCAGTACACCGACTCAGGGGGACACTGAAGCTTTCTTT.